This T cell receptor (beta chain) was sequenced in a study of neoadjuvant anti-PD-1 for oral cavity cancer. The CDR3 loop spans 14 amino acids. Looked up from germline, CDR1 is MNHEY and CDR2 is SMNVEV (reference sequence). V was shortened by 5 bases and J by 4 bases, with 12 bases between the two germline ends. The patients had HPV-negative, locally advanced oral cavity squamous cell carcinoma. Profiling relied on immunoSEQ multiplex PCR, and the TCRdb table lists in-frame clones only, not all of them. The sample lists around 81,000 clones; 84% were seen once. Sample: PBMCs, taken before nivolumab (anti-PD-1) treatment. The rearrangement joins TRBV27 to TRBJ1-3; no clear D. This TCR came from a person aged 40 to 85 with oral cavity squamous cell carcinoma. The CDR3 loop is CASSLRARGNTIYF. CDR3 DNA: TGTGCCAGCAGTCTTCGAGCGAGAGGAAACACCATATATTTT.